This T cell receptor beta chain was found in a study of cytomegalovirus exposure and HLA in healthy donors. PCR employed 60 Vbeta and 13 Jbeta primers. Profiled with immunoSEQ multiplex PCR; TCRdb holds only in-frame clones, not every one. The repertoire holds about 280,000 clones, 70% to 90% seen once, with about 2% in the top ten. Trimming took 1 base from V and 3 from J, leaving 14 bases between them. This CDR3 is 16 amino acids long. Germline V gene lookup returns CDR1 SGHAT and CDR2 FQNNGV. The chain has TRBV11-2 and TRBJ2-3; D might be TRBD1 (5 bases). The TCR originated in a woman younger than 35 in good health and CMV-seronegative. Sample: PBMCs. CDR3 amino acids: CASSLVGQGKTDTQYF. The CDR3 nucleotides read TGTGCCAGCAGCTTAGTGGGGCAGGGTAAGACAGATACGCAGTATTTT.